Following are 17 T cell receptor beta chains from one sample sequenced in a study of CD8 T cells in Susac syndrome. When the RNA was reverse transcribed, random hexamers were used with an input of roughly 0.45 to 1 ug. A single record per CDR3 protein comes from TCRdb applying MiXCR to the immunoSEQ multiplex PCR reads. The sample has some 99,000 distinct CDR3 sequences, around 95% seen once. Sequences were obtained from CD4+ T cells from PBMCs. These receptors originate from a human donor in good health.

The J gene is TRBJ2-2, the V gene TRBV29-1; D is ambiguous. CDR3 size: 13 residues. The germline CDR1 and CDR2 sequences are SQVTM and ANQGSEA. Trimming removed 6 bases at V and 2 bases at J, with 10 bases between. The CDR3 sequence is CSVAYTNTGELFF. CDR3 in DNA: TGCAGCGTCGCTTACACAAACACCGGGGAGCTGTTTTTT.

The rearrangement joins TRBV4-2 to TRBJ2-4; TRBD1 aligns across 9 bases. This CDR3 is 17 amino acids long. Trimming took 2 bases from V and 2 from J; bases not matched to a gene: 7. Germline values: CDR1 LGHNA, CDR2 YNFKEQ. CDR3 loop: CASSQMGQGLTKNIQYF. CDR3 sequence (DNA): TGTGCCAGCAGCCAAATGGGACAGGGATTAACCAAAAACATTCAGTACTTC.

V gene TRBV5-7 combines with J gene TRBJ2-1; 7 nucleotides agree with TRBD2. TRBV5-7 counts as an open reading frame of uncertain function. The ends lost 4 bases at V and 7 bases at J; junction bases unmatched: 14. The CDR3 has 16 residues. CDR3 nucleotides: TGTGCCAGCAGCCCGCGGGACGGTGGGGGAGGGAATGAGCAGTTCTTC. Encoded protein: CASSPRDGGGGNEQFF.

V gene TRBV12-3 or TRBV12-4 combines with J gene TRBJ1-5, with D unclear. Deletions cut 0 bases from V and 3 bases from J, with 9 bases between. CDR3 length: 15 residues. The CDR3 sequence is CASSLAFGSNQPQHF. The CDR3 DNA follows: TGTGCCAGCAGTTTAGCGTTCGGTTCCAATCAGCCCCAGCATTTT.

The chain links TRBV2 to TRBJ1-1; the D is unclear. This CDR3 has 14 amino acids. V was trimmed by 6 bases and J by 4 bases, leaving 15 bases between them. From germline, CDR1 is SNHLY and CDR2 FYNNEI. The chain's CDR3 is CASSYSAEGTEAFF. CDR3 nucleotide sequence: TGTGCCAGCAGCTACTCGGCAGAGGGCACTGAAGCTTTCTTT.

The chain couples TRBV3-1 to TRBJ2-7; D tentatively fits TRBD1 or TRBD2 (5 bases each). CDR3 length: 12 amino acids. In germline, CDR1 is LGHDT, CDR2 YNNKEL (reference sequence). V was cut by 3 bases and J by 8 bases, with 11 bases left in between. The CDR3 loop is CASSQRDQQQYF. Here the CDR3 DNA reads TGTGCCAGCAGCCAGAGGGACCAACAGCAGTACTTC.

V is TRBV24-1 and J is TRBJ2-1; D unclear. Germline values: CDR1 KGHDR, CDR2 SFDVKD. The CDR3 runs 14 residues. V was pared by 3 bases and J by 6 bases, with 11 bases between. CDR3 residues: CATSDTRRVNEQFF. The CDR3 DNA sequence: TGTGCCACCAGTGATACACGACGGGTCAATGAGCAGTTCTTC.

The chain recombines TRBV5-8 with TRBJ1-2; 11 nucleotides line up with TRBD1. CDR3 length: 16 residues. Germline V gene data show CDR1 as SGHTS and CDR2 as YDEGEE. V shed 0 bases, J shed 3 bases, and the junction held 4 bases outside the gene matches. This CDR3 is CASSLGGTGGYYGYTF. The CDR3, as DNA: TGTGCCAGCAGCTTGGGAGGGACAGGGGGGTACTATGGCTACACCTTC. Full variable domain (outside the CDR3, taken from reference TRBV5-8 and TRBJ1-2): EAGVTQSPTHLIKTRGQQATLRCSPISGHTSVYWYQQALGLGLQFLLWYDEGEERNRGNFPPRFSGRQFPNYSSELNVNALELEDSALYLCASSLGGTGGYYGYTFGSGTRLTVV.

V usage is TRBV7-8 and J usage is TRBJ2-7; D tentatively fits TRBD1 or TRBD2 (6 bases each). This CDR3 is built from 16 residues. V was trimmed by 2 bases and J by 5 bases, leaving 19 bases between them. The germline CDR1 and CDR2 sequences are SGHVS and FQNEAQ. CDR3 sequence: CASSLKRGDFGDEQYF. The CDR3, as DNA: TGTGCCAGCAGCTTAAAGAGGGGGGATTTTGGAGACGAGCAGTACTTC.

This sequence joins TRBV18 and TRBJ2-6; possible D gene TRBD2, 5 bases. Germline V gene sequence: CDR1 KGHSH, CDR2 LQKENI. The germline V and J ends were trimmed by 3 bases and 2 bases, with 11 bases remaining between them. The CDR3 contains 16 residues. The CDR3 DNA follows: TGTGCCAGCTCACCCTCCGAGGGTCCTGGGGCCAACGTCCTGACTTTC. This gives the protein CASSPSEGPGANVLTF. Using reference TRBV18 and TRBJ2-6 for the parts outside the CDR3, the full variable domain is NAGVMQNPRHLVRRRGQEARLRCSPMKGHSHVYWYRQLPEEGLKFMVYLQKENIIDESGMPKERFSAEFPKEGPSILRIQQVVRGDSAAYFCASSPSEGPGANVLTFGAGSRLTVL.

The chain couples TRBV19 to TRBJ1-1; TRBD1 is a possible D gene (5 bases). Trimming left V 9 bases short and J 0 bases short, with 11 bases between. The CDR3 loop spans 13 amino acids. CDR1 and CDR2 from the germline V gene are LNHDA and SQIVND (reference sequence). This CDR3 reads CASQQVLNTEAFF. The CDR3 nucleotides read TGTGCCAGCCAACAGGTACTGAACACTGAAGCTTTCTTT.

For the CDR3, the DNA is TGTGCCAGCAGCTTCCTCCAGGGAGGCTACAATGAGCAGTTCTTC. Amino acid sequence: CASSFLQGGYNEQFF. The chain employs TRBV5-6 and TRBJ2-1; D perhaps matches TRBD2 (6 bases). This CDR3 has 15 residues. CDR1 SGHDT and CDR2 YYEEEE come from the germline V gene. V lost 2 bases and J 3 bases, leaving 12 bases between the germline ends.

The chain employs TRBV3-1 and TRBJ1-3, with TRBD1 matching 8 bases. V shed 3 bases, J shed 0 bases, and the junction held 10 bases outside the gene matches. The CDR3 covers 18 residues. Germline V gene lookup returns CDR1 LGHDT and CDR2 YNNKEL (reference sequence). The DNA of the CDR3 is TGTGCCAGCAGCCAGGGTTCCGGACAGGGTTCCTCTGGAAACACCATATATTTT. It is translated as CASSQGSGQGSSGNTIYF.

CDR3 sequence: CSVEPRKTGGRVARETQYF. Written as DNA, the CDR3 is TGCAGCGTTGAACCCCGGAAAACTGGGGGGAGGGTTGCGCGAGAGACCCAGTACTTC. The V gene is TRBV29-1, the J gene TRBJ2-5; 7 bases map to TRBD2. The CDR3 length is 19 residues. J gave up 4 bases and V 2 bases, and 22 bases lay outside the gene matches. Germline V gives CDR1 SQVTM, CDR2 ANQGSEA.

This clonotype was recorded once. This chain links TRBV4-2 with TRBJ1-2, with 9 bases identical to TRBD1. With 3 bases clipped from V and 2 bases from J, the junction kept 7 bases outside the gene matches. Germline V gene sequence: CDR1 LGHNA, CDR2 YNFKEQ. The CDR3 totals 16 residues. The CDR3 loop is CASSQMTGGLNYGYTF. The CDR3 DNA reads TGTGCCAGCAGCCAGATGACAGGGGGGTTGAACTATGGCTACACCTTC.

The rearrangement joins TRBV5-6 to TRBJ1-6, with 9 bases fitting TRBD1. The CDR3 loop spans 14 amino acids. In germline, CDR1 is SGHDT, CDR2 YYEEEE. The ends lost 6 bases at V and 7 bases at J; junction bases unmatched: 5. CDR3 sequence reads: CASTGQGKNSPLHF. CDR3 nucleotides: TGTGCCAGCACCGGACAGGGGAAGAATTCACCCCTCCACTTT.

The CDR3 DNA is TGTGCCAGCAGCTTTTCCGGGACGGTCACCGGGGAGCTGTTTTTT. As protein: CASSFSGTVTGELFF. The chain recombines TRBV5-4 with TRBJ2-2, with D perhaps assigned TRBD1 or TRBD2 (5 bases each). The CDR3 covers 15 residues. V shed 2 bases and J shed 4 bases, with 12 bases lying between them. Germline assignment: CDR1 SGHNT and CDR2 YYREEE (reference sequence).